Listed below are T cell receptor beta chains from one sample, sequenced in a study of Graves' ophthalmopathy and Graves' hyperthyroidism. TCRdb independently ran MiXCR on the multiplex PCR reads; one entry per CDR3 protein. Seen here are a few hundred thousand distinct CDR3 sequences, about 17% observed once, and the top ten hold 9% to 15%. Sequencing used peripheral blood. Receptor source: an adult man with Graves' ophthalmopathy. The conserved cysteine and the conserved F or W are not part of the CDR3 here.

>TRBJ2-7|TRBV30
AWRTGTASYEQY
>TRBJ2-7|TRBV20-1
SASLGTGVPEQY
>TRBJ2-7|TRBV9
ASSEGLAGIYEQY
>TRBJ2-2|TRBV12-3/TRBV12-4
SSGKNTGELF
>TRBJ1-5|TRBV2
ATRDRGPYQPQH
>TRBJ1-5|TRBV6-2/TRBV6-3
ASGQGISNQPQH
>TRBJ2-7|TRBV6-2/TRBV6-3
ASTAGLAAYEQY
>TRBJ1-1|TRBV11-2
ASSTGTGWDNTEAF
>TRBJ2-6|TRBV6-2/TRBV6-3
ASTTGGGGANVLT
>TRBJ1-3|TRBV18
ASSPGPTSSGNTIY
>TRBJ2-7|TRBV12-3/TRBV12-4
ASSRSDSHYEQY
>TRBJ2-7|TRBV29-1
SVIWGLAGYEQY
>TRBJ2-2|TRBV11-3
ASSLDSVSGELF
>TRBJ2-5|TRBV20-1
SASSGERETQY
>TRBJ1-1|TRBV30
AWKRILNTEAF
>TRBJ2-4|TRBV20-1
SARDLELLAKNIQY
>TRBJ2-7|TRBV28
ASGAARWHSPYEQY
>TRBJ2-7|TRBV24-1
ATSDYRDEQY
>TRBJ1-1|TRBV6-5
ASSYSMVGTEAF
>TRBJ2-7|TRBV11-2
ASTTRGTAQSYYEQY
>TRBJ2-5|TRBV20-1
SAQALAGGHETQY
>TRBJ1-6|TRBV15
ATSRDMRNSPLH
>TRBJ1-5|TRBV15
ATSRGREGRGQPQH
>TRBJ2-5|TRBV29-1
SVAMLAGGPLTQETQY
>TRBJ2-7|TRBV6-5
ASSYQLAGGRDEQY
>NA|TRBV12-3/TRBV12-4
ASSFLGGGGGTQY
>TRBJ2-2|TRBV12-3/TRBV12-4
ASSLTSGGAGELF
>TRBJ1-1|TRBV6-1
ASSPDRGGYEAF
>TRBJ2-7|TRBV6-1
ASSVPGQVSSYEQY
>TRBJ2-7|TRBV11-2
ASSPSSINNRVTQY
>TRBJ2-7|TRBV6-1
ASSPGGRYEQY
>TRBJ1-1|TRBV11-1
ASSPRLSGPTKAF
>TRBJ1-6|TRBV20-1
SAGSVTLNNSPLH
>TRBJ1-5|TRBV20-1
SALSYSNQPQH
>TRBJ1-5|TRBV4-2
ASSQDWGSQPQH
>TRBJ1-3|TRBV20-1
SARKDSPGNTIY
>TRBJ2-6|TRBV11-2
ASSTPRVTSSGANVLT
>TRBJ2-3|TRBV20-1
SAPVAGDVWDTQY
>TRBJ1-5|TRBV20-1
SASLGTNQPQH
>TRBJ2-7|TRBV6-2/TRBV6-3
ASSDYDHPTYEQY
>TRBJ2-5|TRBV30
AWRLYQETQY
>TRBJ1-2|TRBV30
AWSVRLGLT
>TRBJ2-5|TRBV6-5
ASSYSGQGYQETQY
>TRBJ1-5|TRBV9
ASSVDEGREPQH
>TRBJ2-7|TRBV6-2/TRBV6-3
ASRTIRNEQY
>TRBJ1-1|TRBV28
ASSSTGDRIEAF
>TRBJ2-7|TRBV20-1
SARRTNSHEQY
>TRBJ1-1|TRBV30
AWSTNTEAS
>TRBJ2-5|TRBV30
AWNTRQGKETQY
>TRBJ2-7|TRBV5-1
ASSPALNRRDSTREQY
>TRBJ2-7|TRBV28
ASTNTEDRAYEQY
>TRBJ1-1|TRBV11-2
ASSSIRQGRMNTEAF
>TRBJ2-2|TRBV5-1
ASSLETPDNTGELF
>TRBJ1-6|TRBV11-2
ASSAPGGNSPLH